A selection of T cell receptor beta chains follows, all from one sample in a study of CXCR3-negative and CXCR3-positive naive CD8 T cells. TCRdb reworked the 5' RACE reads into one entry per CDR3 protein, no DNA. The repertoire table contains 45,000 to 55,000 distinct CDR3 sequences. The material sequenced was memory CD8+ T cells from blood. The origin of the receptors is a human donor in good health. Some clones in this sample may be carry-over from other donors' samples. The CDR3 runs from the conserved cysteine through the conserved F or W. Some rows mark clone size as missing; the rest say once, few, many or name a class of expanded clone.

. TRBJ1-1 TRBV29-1 CSVEGEAIEAFF
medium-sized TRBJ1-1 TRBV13 CASSSPGTEAFF
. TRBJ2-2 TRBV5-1 CASSPGLNTGELFF
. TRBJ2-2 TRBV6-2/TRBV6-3 CASSYLPGSTGTNTGELFF
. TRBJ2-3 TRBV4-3 CASSQVGTVDFSTDTQYF
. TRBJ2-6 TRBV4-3 CASSQAESLSGANVLTF
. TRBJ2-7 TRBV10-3 CAISEPESLGEEQYF
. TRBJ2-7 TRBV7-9 CASSQVAREYEQYF
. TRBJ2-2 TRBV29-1 CSVRTSGGNTGELFF
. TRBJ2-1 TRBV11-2 CASSLTQGYNEQFF
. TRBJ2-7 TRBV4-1 CASSQAPGLASYEQYF
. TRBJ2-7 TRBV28 CASSLTLAEVSYEQYF
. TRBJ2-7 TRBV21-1 CASSTGWQTTYEQYF
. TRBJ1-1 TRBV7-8 CASTDRTGNTEAFF
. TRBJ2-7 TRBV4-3 CASSQTWPGGPSYEQYF
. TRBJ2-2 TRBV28 CAGGAENTGELFF
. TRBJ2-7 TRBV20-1 CSGSGSSGRWEQYF
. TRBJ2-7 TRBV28 CASSPRQGNLYEQYF
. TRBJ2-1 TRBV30 CAWSVSPGEQFF
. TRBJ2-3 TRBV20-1 CSALPAAGGTDTQYF
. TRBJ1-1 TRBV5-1 CASSLPLGQGYTEAFF
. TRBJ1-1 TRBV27 CASGPVAGSTEAFF
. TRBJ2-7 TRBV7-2 CASSAGSTWEQYF
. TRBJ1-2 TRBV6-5 CASSDLAGWNYGYTF
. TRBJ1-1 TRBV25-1 CASSGEQGMNTEAFF
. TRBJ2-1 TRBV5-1 CASSLAVGSNEQFF
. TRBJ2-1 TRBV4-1 CASSQDTDEQFF
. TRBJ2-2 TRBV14 CASSQERTPTPGELFF
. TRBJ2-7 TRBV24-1 CATSDSDRAGEQYF
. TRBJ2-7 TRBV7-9 CASSYLDRGTYEQYF
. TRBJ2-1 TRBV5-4 CASSEETSGYNEQFF
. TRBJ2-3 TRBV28 CASSLGGGAFVDTQYF
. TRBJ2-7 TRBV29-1 CSVPSGSEQYF
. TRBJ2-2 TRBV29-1 CSVEQPGELFF
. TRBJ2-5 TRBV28 CASSPRVGWETQYF
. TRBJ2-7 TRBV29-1 CSVSTGAAYEQYF